This TCR beta chain was identified in a study of graft-versus-host responses after intestinal transplantation. Profiled with immunoSEQ multiplex PCR; TCRdb holds only in-frame clones, not every one. This table has roughly 6,500 clones, about 22% appearing once. V was trimmed by 0 bases and J by 3 bases, leaving 18 bases between them. The CDR3 spans 17 residues. Germline V gene lookup returns CDR1 LGHNA and CDR2 YNFKEQ. The genes are TRBV4-2 and TRBJ2-7, with D perhaps TRBD2 (5 bases). Sequencing used alloreactive CD4+ T cells from a mixed lymphocyte reaction culture, obtained before transplantation. The subset: CFSE-low proliferating T cells sorted from roughly 6-day pre-transplant mixed lymphocyte reaction (GvH or HvG direction). The TCR was taken from a human patient who was an organ donor for intestinal transplantation. The CDR3 bases are TGTGCCAGCAGCCAAGATGACGGACTGATCGGCAGCTACGAGCAGTACTTC. Encoded protein: CASSQDDGLIGSYEQYF.